This T cell receptor (beta chain) was sequenced in a study of beta chain features in type 1 diabetes. About the research overall: Across all samples, about 100 million sorted cells were examined. Whole-study results and caveats: Healthy donors had naive, central memory and Treg TCRB repertoires that appeared less similar than those seen among patients. All four CD4+ subsets from Type 1 diabetes patients carried moderately but significantly shorter TCRB CDR3s.

This clone was counted only a few times. Its cognate antigen is unknown. Sequenced material consisted of expressed TCRB transcripts (all of the isolated RNA was reverse transcribed). Around 3.9 million reads per sample were averaged for naive, central memory and regulatory samples. The data were produced by immunoSEQ multiplex PCR, yet TCRdb's version contains in-frame clones alone and is incomplete. The sample yields about 140,000 clones, more than 9% seen once. Germline V CDR1 and CDR2: SGDLS, YYNGEE. The ends were cut back, 3 bases at V and 5 bases at J, with 17 bases in the middle. The CDR3 length is 15 residues.

Sequenced input: naive CD4+ T cells from blood. This chain uses TRBV9 with TRBJ1-1, with D tentatively TRBD1 (5 bases). The receptor was derived from a man aged 18 to 30 in good health. CDR3 in amino acids: CASSARGRGGTEAFF. The CDR3 region has the DNA TGTGCCAGCAGCGCCCGAGGGAGGGGTGGTACTGAAGCTTTCTTT. Full variable domain (remainder filled in from reference TRBV9 and TRBJ1-1): DSGVTQTPKHLITATGQRVTLRCSPRSGDLSVYWYQQSLDQGLQFLIQYYNGEERAKGNILERFSAQQFPDLHSELNLSSLELGDSALYFCASSARGRGGTEAFFGQGTRLTVV.